This TCR beta chain is from a study of regulatory T cells in long-lasting Graves disease. The CDR3 covers 15 residues. Losses at the gene ends were 6 bases for V and 2 bases for J; bases not matched to a gene: 8. From germline, CDR1 is SNHLY and CDR2 FYNNEI. This clonotype has at least ten counts. With iRepertoire HTBI primers and Arm-PCR of CDR3 regions, TCR beta libraries were built. One entry per CDR3 protein results from TCRdb running MiXCR on the multiplex PCR reads. The profile covers about 360,000 distinct CDR3 sequences, with around 15% appearing a single time and around 20% taken by the ten largest. Time point given: newly diagnosed GD, antithyroid drugs for less than 3 months. The authors made the TCR library using RNA they extracted from PBMCs. Separately, the same data were catalogued under a study of T cells in Graves' hyperthyroidism and ophthalmopathy.

Source: peripheral blood mononuclear cells (PBMCs), taken at new diagnosis, from a patient treated with antithyroid drugs. The clonotype comes from a woman aged 18-29 years with Graves disease. The chain recombines TRBV2 with TRBJ2-3; 7 bases fit TRBD2. In DNA, the CDR3 is TGTGCCAGCAGACCCCCGGGACTATACACAGATACGCAGTATTTT. Translation gives CASRPPGLYTDTQYF. The full variable domain, its missing parts supplied by reference TRBV2 and TRBJ2-3, is EPEVTQTPSHQVTQMGQEVILRCVPISNHLYFYWYRQILGQKVEFLVSFYNNEISEKSEIFDDQFSVERPDGSNFTLKIRSTKLEDSAMYFCASRPPGLYTDTQYFGPGTRLTVL.